The present entry profiles one T cell receptor (beta chain) with its context. Antigen: not known. Assay used: immunoSEQ multiplex PCR; TCRdb lists only in-frame clones, some missing. Of approximately 83,000 clones listed, about 85% were seen once; the top ten hold roughly 4.8%. In germline, CDR1 is KGHSH, CDR2 LQKENI. The CDR3 spans 15 residues. V lost 2 bases to trimming and J lost 2 bases; unmatched junction nucleotides: 4. This entry belongs to a study of OX40 agonist ivuxolimab in advanced cancers. Overall study findings and caveats: People who partly responded at 0.1-3.0 mg/kg had some of the least clonal expansion seen.

This rearrangement joins TRBV18 to TRBJ2-5; 8 bases are shared with TRBD1. The origin of this receptor is an adult with an advanced solid tumor such as melanoma, head and neck, liver or kidney cancer. The source was CD4+ or CD8+ T cells sorted from blood, collected in a trial of the OX40 agonist ivuxolimab. The CDR3 DNA sequence: TGTGCCAGCTCACCAATCGGGACAGGTCAAGAGACCCAGTACTTC. Protein product: CASSPIGTGQETQYF.